The sequence of this T cell receptor (beta chain) was determined in a study of blood T cell repertoires in COVID-19. Background on the study: Italy, Spain and the United States were the sources of the convalescent and acute COVID-19 samples.

Trimming took 7 bases from V and 1 from J, leaving 13 bases between them. The CDR3 loop spans 14 amino acids. CDR1 LNHDA and CDR2 SQIVND come from the germline V gene (reference sequence). Method: immunoSEQ multiplex PCR; TCRdb's copy keeps in-frame clones and lacks some. The sample lists about 300,000 clones, about 90% seen once, with roughly 2.9% in the top ten. People in the exposed group encountered a COVID-19 case within 2 weeks before entering the study. Sequencing was carried out using PBMCs or T cells enriched from blood (not recorded which). This chain joins TRBV19 and TRBJ1-1; tentative D call: TRBD1 (5 bases). The receptor was isolated from a woman aged 50 to 60 who had been exposed to COVID-19. For the CDR3, the DNA is TGTGCCAGTAAAATCCGCAGGGAGAACACTGAAGCTTTCTTT. Translating gives CASKIRRENTEAFF.